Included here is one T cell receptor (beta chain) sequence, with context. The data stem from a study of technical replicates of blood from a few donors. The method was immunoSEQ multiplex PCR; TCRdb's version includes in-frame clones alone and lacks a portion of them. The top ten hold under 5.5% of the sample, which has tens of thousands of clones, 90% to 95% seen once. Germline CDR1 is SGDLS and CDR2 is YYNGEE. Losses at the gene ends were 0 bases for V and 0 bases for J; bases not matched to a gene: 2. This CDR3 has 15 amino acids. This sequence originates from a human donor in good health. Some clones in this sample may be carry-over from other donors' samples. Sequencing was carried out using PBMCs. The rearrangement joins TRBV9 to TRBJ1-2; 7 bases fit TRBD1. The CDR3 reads CASSVVGTANYGYTF. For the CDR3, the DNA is TGTGCCAGCAGCGTAGTCGGGACAGCTAACTATGGCTACACCTTC.